What follows describes a single T cell receptor beta chain. As yet, its antigen is unknown. The sample belongs to a study of human thymus T cells. Findings and caveats of the study: Within thymic and blood repertoires, V and J gene usage appeared to be biased.

Generated by immunoSEQ multiplex PCR, the TCRdb table keeps only in-frame clones and is missing some. The table records 100,000 to 150,000 clones, around 94% of them present only once. This CDR3 is 16 amino acids long. V was clipped by 4 bases and J by 3 bases, with 13 bases between them. Germline V CDR1 and CDR2: LGHNA, YSLEER. During corrective heart surgery, resections were taken, and the thymus tissue came from them. All donors were healthy Finnish infants who were undergoing corrective surgery to treat congenital heart defects. The clonotype originates from a boy less than two years old with a congenital heart defect but otherwise immunologically healthy. Material for sequencing was thymus tissue. The chain combines TRBV4-3 with TRBJ1-6; D possibly corresponds to TRBD1 (5 bases). This CDR3 is CASSPGPADYNSPLHF. The CDR3 region has the DNA TGCGCCAGCAGCCCGGGACCCGCGGACTATAATTCACCCCTCCACTTT.